The subject of this entry is one TCR beta chain. No antigen is known for it. Using constant-segment primers, 5'RACE produced TCR alpha and TCR beta cDNA libraries carrying sample barcodes and UMIs. TCRdb ran MiXCR on the 5' RACE reads and lists one entry per CDR3 protein. The repertoire holds about 470,000 distinct CDR3 sequences, with 20% to 30% as singletons. The data were taken from a study of T-cell memory formation after mild COVID-19. Study context: Largely, the TCR clusters proved donor specific. Overall study findings and caveats: The study found contracting CD4+ clones mainly in CM and EM and contracting CD8+ clones in EMRA. Some SARS-CoV-2-responding clones were already detected in memory before infection.

Germline values: CDR1 MNHEY, CDR2 SVGEGT. V lost 8 bases and J 2 bases, leaving 13 bases between the germline ends. This CDR3 has 13 residues. The receptor's source is an adult woman who had mild COVID-19 (a few samples of this study predate the infection). Cell type and time point are not known. The genes are TRBV6-2 or TRBV6-3 and TRBJ2-7; no definite D call. The sequenced sample consisted of PBMCs or a T cell subset sorted from them (not recorded which). The CDR3 DNA reads as TGTGCCAGCCGCCCCACTCCTCCCTACGAGCAGTACTTC. Protein sequence: CASRPTPPYEQYF.